This T cell receptor beta chain was observed in a study of blood T cell repertoires in COVID-19. Study information: The analysed material was cDNA or gDNA that came from T cells, B-cell-depleted T cells, or PBMCs.

Data came from immunoSEQ multiplex PCR; TCRdb stores just in-frame clones and leaves some out. Of 200,000 to 250,000 clones listed, about 90% are singletons. The CDR3 is 15 residues long. The V end lost 2 bases, the J end lost 4 bases, and 13 bases lay between the germline ends. CDR1 and CDR2 (germline): SGHTA, FQGNSA. This clone was detected only once. The rearrangement joins TRBV7-2 to TRBJ2-3, with D unresolved. The clonotype originates from a woman between 18 and 29 years old who had recovered from COVID-19. The specimen was peripheral blood. The CDR3 DNA sequence: TGTGCCAGCAGCTTAATTTTTACTAACGCAGATACGCAGTATTTT. Protein: CASSLIFTNADTQYF. The whole variable domain, filled in from reference TRBV7-2 and TRBJ2-3, reads GAGVSQSPSNKVTEKGKDVELRCDPISGHTALYWYRQSLGQGLEFLIYFQGNSAPDKSGLPSDRFSAERTGGSVSTLTIQRTQQEDSAVYLCASSLIFTNADTQYFGPGTRLTVL.